These 28 T cell receptor beta chains share one sample of origin, sequenced in a study of blood T cell repertoires in COVID-19. The table came from immunoSEQ multiplex PCR; TCRdb's copy has only in-frame clones and leaves some out. The sample lists more than 300,000 clones; around 86% were seen once. The sample taken for sequencing was PBMCs or T cells enriched from blood (not recorded which). The receptors come from a woman between 50 and 59 years old who had recovered from COVID-19.

The chain combines TRBV4-3 with TRBJ1-2, with D unclear. The V gene lost 0 bases and the J gene lost 2 bases, with 19 bases spanning the gap. The CDR3 is 18 residues long. Germline values: CDR1 LGHNA, CDR2 YSLEER. The DNA of the CDR3 is TGCGCCAGCAGCCAAGATGCCGGGAAGGGATGGGAGAACTATGGCTACACCTTC. Translating gives CASSQDAGKGWENYGYTF.

The chain employs TRBV14 and TRBJ2-3; 7 positions match TRBD2. The length of the CDR3 is 16 residues. V lost 1 base and J lost 0; bases outside the gene matches: 4. CDR1 is SGHDN and CDR2 is FVKESK in the germline V gene. The CDR3 is CASSQAGGPSTDTQYF. CDR3 coding DNA: TGTGCCAGCAGCCAAGCGGGGGGACCTAGCACAGATACGCAGTATTTT.

Regarding this clone: Other DNA sequences within the sample encode an identical CDR3. The chain has TRBV19 and TRBJ1-1; TRBD1 is a possible D gene (5 bases). The CDR3 has 14 residues. V shed 3 bases and J shed 1 base, with 9 bases lying between them. Germline V gene sequence: CDR1 LNHDA, CDR2 SQIVND (reference sequence). CDR3: CASSIDRANTEAFF. The DNA of the CDR3 is TGTGCCAGTAGTATCGACAGAGCGAACACTGAAGCTTTCTTT.

For the CDR3, the DNA is TGCGCCAGCAGCTTGCGACAGGGTCCGAACACTGAAGCTTTCTTT. Translation: CASSLRQGPNTEAFF. This chain uses TRBV5-1 with TRBJ1-1; the match to TRBD1 covers 7 bases. The CDR3 totals 15 residues. The V gene end was trimmed by 1 base and the J gene end by 1 base; junction bases not matched to a gene: 4. The V gene's germline CDR1 is SGHRS and CDR2 YFSETQ.

The chain employs TRBV19 and TRBJ2-2; D is possibly TRBD1 (5 bases). V was shortened by 4 bases and J by 7 bases, with 10 bases between the two germline ends. This CDR3 has 13 amino acids. CDR1 and CDR2 (germline): LNHDA, SQIVND (reference sequence). In nucleotides, the CDR3 is TGTGCCAGTAGTACAGGGCTATACGGGGAGCTGTTTTTT. It yields the protein CASSTGLYGELFF.

The rearrangement joins TRBV10-2 to TRBJ1-6; 7 bases align to TRBD1. V shed 9 bases, J shed 6 bases, and the junction held 5 bases outside the gene matches. CDR3 length: 13 residues. Germline V gene data show CDR1 as WSHSY and CDR2 as SAAADI. CDR3 nucleotide sequence: TGCGCCAGTACTAGGGACAGTAATTCACCCCTCCACTTT. This encodes CASTRDSNSPLHF.

This clone has just a few counts. The J gene is TRBJ1-1, the V gene TRBV5-1; a weak D match, TRBD1 (5 bases). The germline V gene encodes CDR1 SGHRS and CDR2 YFSETQ. Trimming took 3 bases from V and 0 from J, leaving 9 bases between them. The CDR3 consists of 14 residues. DNA for the CDR3: TGCGCCAGCAGCTGGGCGGGGGTGAACACTGAAGCTTTCTTT. It encodes CASSWAGVNTEAFF.

CDR3 coding DNA: TGCGCCAGCAGCTTGGGGTCAGGATACACTGAAGCTTTCTTT. Residues: CASSLGSGYTEAFF. The rearrangement links TRBV5-1 to TRBJ1-1, with unresolved D. Trimming removed 0 bases from V and 3 bases from J, with 9 bases in between. In germline, CDR1 is SGHRS, CDR2 YFSETQ. The CDR3 has 14 residues.

The chain links TRBV30 to TRBJ2-5, with 16 nucleotides matching TRBD2. Trimming removed 5 bases from V and 4 bases from J; junction bases left unmatched: 7. CDR1 is GTSNPN and CDR2 is SVGIG in the germline V gene (reference sequence). The CDR3 spans 16 residues. CDR3 DNA sequence: TGTGCCTGGGGGGGACTAGCGGGAGGGCAGGGAGAGACCCAGTACTTC. The encoded protein is CAWGGLAGGQGETQYF.

This clone is a singleton in its sample. This chain connects TRBV19 to TRBJ1-1; the D gene is possibly TRBD1 (6 bases). The CDR3 is 17 amino acids. In germline, CDR1 is LNHDA, CDR2 SQIVND (reference sequence). V lost 4 bases, J lost 0 bases, and 18 bases lay in between. The CDR3 spells CASSTRRQANMNTEAFF. The CDR3 DNA follows: TGTGCCAGTAGTACCAGAAGACAGGCGAACATGAACACTGAAGCTTTCTTT. Filled out from reference TRBV19 and TRBJ1-1, the complete variable domain reads DGGITQSPKYLFRKEGQNVTLSCEQNLNHDAMYWYRQDPGQGLRLIYYSQIVNDFQKGDIAEGYSVSREKKESFPLTVTSAQKNPTAFYLCASSTRRQANMNTEAFFGQGTRLTVV.

This chain uses TRBV30 with TRBJ1-2; 9 bases fit TRBD1. This CDR3 has 13 residues. The germline CDR1 and CDR2 sequences are GTSNPN and SVGIG (reference sequence). CDR3 sequence (DNA): TGTGCACGGACAGGGGAAGGAAACTATGGCTACACCTTC. This translates into CARTGEGNYGYTF.

This rearrangement joins TRBV18 to TRBJ2-1; 12 bases line up with TRBD2. The germline V gene has CDR1 KGHSH and CDR2 LQKENI. This CDR3 is built from 16 residues. V lost 4 bases, J lost 9 bases, and 10 bases stayed unmatched. The chain's CDR3 is CASSRPTSGSNGEQFF. CDR3 DNA sequence: TGTGCCAGCTCACGCCCGACTAGCGGGAGCAACGGTGAGCAGTTCTTC.

This rearrangement joins TRBV6-2 or TRBV6-3 to TRBJ2-5; 7 bases align to TRBD1. With V trimmed by 5 bases and J by 4 bases, 7 bases remained unmatched. Germline CDR1 reads MNHEY; CDR2 reads SVGEGT. This CDR3 has 14 amino acids. CDR3 sequence reads: CASSIRGMIETQYF. The CDR3 DNA sequence: TGTGCCAGCAGTATCAGGGGGATGATAGAGACCCAGTACTTC.

The V call is TRBV5-1, the J call TRBJ1-1; possibly TRBD1 for D (6 bases). Germline CDR1 is SGHRS and CDR2 is YFSETQ. The V and J ends lost 6 bases and 8 bases respectively, with 14 bases between them. The CDR3 covers 12 residues. CDR3 sequence reads: CASTPDRKEAFF. In DNA, the CDR3 is TGCGCCAGCACTCCAGACAGGAAAGAAGCTTTCTTT.

Only one count was recorded for this clone. The genes are TRBV30 and TRBJ2-3, with D maybe TRBD1 (6 bases). Germline CDR1 GTSNPN, CDR2 SVGIG (reference sequence). This CDR3 region has 12 residues. V gave up 3 bases and J gave up 4 bases, with 8 bases separating them. The CDR3, as DNA: TGTGCCTGGAGCAGGGGCGCAGATACGCAGTATTTT. It encodes CAWSRGADTQYF. Together with reference TRBV30 and TRBJ2-3, the CDR3 gives the full variable domain: SQTIHQWPATLVQPVGSPLSLECTVEGTSNPNLYWYRQAAGRGLQLLFYSVGIGQISSEVPQNLSASRPQDRQFILSSKKLLLSDSGFYLCAWSRGADTQYFGPGTRLTVL.

V usage is TRBV30 and J usage is TRBJ2-7, with D perhaps matching TRBD2 (6 bases). The CDR3 contains 12 residues. Trimming pared 3 bases from V and 6 bases from J, leaving 12 bases between. Germline V gene data show CDR1 as GTSNPN and CDR2 as SVGIG (reference sequence). As DNA, the CDR3 is TGTGCCTGGAGCCCAGGGCGGGGCGAGCAGTACTTC. Protein product: CAWSPGRGEQYF.

The chain has TRBV7-9 and TRBJ1-5; TRBD1 matches at 8 bases. Germline V lookup: CDR1 SEHNR, CDR2 FQNEAQ (reference sequence). V gave up 8 bases and J gave up 3 bases; unmatched junction bases: 15. This CDR3 region has 17 residues. This chain's CDR3 is CASGGMTGDEDNQPQHF. CDR3 nucleotides: TGTGCCAGCGGGGGGATGACAGGGGATGAGGACAATCAGCCCCAGCATTTT. Complete variable domain (other parts from reference TRBV7-9 and TRBJ1-5): DTGVSQNPRHKITKRGQNVTFRCDPISEHNRLYWYRQTLGQGPEFLTYFQNEAQLEKSRLLSDRFSAERPKGSFSTLEIQRTEQGDSAMYLCASGGMTGDEDNQPQHFGDGTRLSIL.

This rearrangement joins TRBV28 to TRBJ1-2, with 7 bases aligning to TRBD1. Germline loops: CDR1 MDHEN, CDR2 SYDVKM. The CDR3 has 16 amino acids. V was clipped by 10 bases and J by 1 base; unmatched bases: 15. The CDR3 spells CATNSVTGVVNYGYTF. CDR3 bases: TGTGCCACCAATTCAGTTACAGGGGTAGTTAACTATGGCTACACCTTC.

V is TRBV28 and J is TRBJ1-2; D is undetermined. Trimming pared 6 bases from V and 2 bases from J, leaving 10 bases between. The CDR3 totals 13 residues. Germline values: CDR1 MDHEN, CDR2 SYDVKM. The CDR3 nucleotides are TGTGCCAGCAGCCTGAACACCAACTATGGCTACACCTTC. Amino acid sequence: CASSLNTNYGYTF.

This clone showed up just a few times. V is TRBV27 and J is TRBJ2-3, with D perhaps matching TRBD1 (6 bases). Germline V gene lookup returns CDR1 MNHEY and CDR2 SMNVEV (reference sequence). Trimming pared 2 bases from V and 1 base from J, leaving 13 bases between. This CDR3 contains 16 residues. The CDR3 region has the DNA TGTGCCAGCAGTTTAGCCGACAGGCTGGGCACAGATACGCAGTATTTT. This codes for CASSLADRLGTDTQYF.

V and J are TRBV9 and TRBJ2-2, with a possible D match to TRBD1 (5 bases). CDR3 size: 15 residues. CDR1 and CDR2 (germline): SGDLS, YYNGEE. The ends were cut back, 6 bases at V and 1 base at J, with 13 bases in the middle. Here the CDR3 reads CASKAGFGNTGELFF. For the CDR3, the DNA is TGTGCCAGCAAAGCAGGGTTCGGGAACACCGGGGAGCTGTTTTTT.

This chain links TRBV27 with TRBJ2-5; TRBD1 matches 10 bases. Germline V CDR1 and CDR2: MNHEY, SMNVEV (reference sequence). The CDR3 totals 14 residues. V lost 3 bases to trimming and J lost 4 bases; unmatched junction nucleotides: 2. CDR3 in amino acids: CASSLGTGAETQYF. The CDR3 bases are TGTGCCAGCAGTTTGGGGACAGGGGCAGAGACCCAGTACTTC.

The J gene is TRBJ1-2, the V gene TRBV19, with 9 bases lining up with TRBD1. The CDR3 loop spans 14 amino acids. The ends lost 9 bases at V and 8 bases at J; junction bases unmatched: 13. Germline values: CDR1 LNHDA, CDR2 SQIVND (reference sequence). CDR3 nucleotide sequence: TGTGCCAGCGCCCGGGACAGGGCACAATCGGGCTACACCTTC. It encodes CASARDRAQSGYTF.

This clone has just a few counts. The chain uses TRBV19 and TRBJ2-1; 9 bases match TRBD2. The CDR3 is 14 residues long. CDR1 and CDR2 (germline): LNHDA, SQIVND (reference sequence). J lost 0 bases, V lost 8 bases, and 2 bases had no gene match. CDR3 DNA: TGTGCCAGTTTTAGCGGGAGCTCCTACAATGAGCAGTTCTTC. It is translated as CASFSGSSYNEQFF.

The J gene is TRBJ2-3, the V gene TRBV29-1; 7 nucleotides align to TRBD2. With 6 bases clipped from V and 2 bases from J, the junction kept 11 bases outside the gene matches. The CDR3 is 15 residues long. Germline values: CDR1 SQVTM, CDR2 ANQGSEA. CDR3 DNA sequence: TGCAGCGTCGGGGGATCGGGGGGATCCACAGATACGCAGTATTTT. Translated: CSVGGSGGSTDTQYF.

A few counts support this clone. The rearrangement joins TRBV30 to TRBJ1-1, with 8 bases identical to TRBD1. Trimming removed 2 bases from V and 4 bases from J; junction bases left unmatched: 6. The germline gives CDR1 GTSNPN, CDR2 SVGIG (reference sequence). The CDR3 contains 14 residues. The CDR3: CAWSMTGAGTEAFF. The CDR3 DNA follows: TGTGCCTGGAGTATGACAGGGGCGGGCACTGAAGCTTTCTTT.

The chain is built from TRBV3-1 (or the pseudogene TRBV3-2) and TRBJ2-3; D not resolved. The CDR3 contains 14 residues. V dropped 1 base and J dropped 4 bases, with 9 bases sitting between them. Per germline, CDR1 LGHDT and CDR2 YNNKEL (reference sequence). The CDR3 nucleotides are TGTGCCAGCAGCCAAGGATACGGTGCAGATACGCAGTATTTT. Translation: CASSQGYGADTQYF.

Only one count was recorded for this clone. V gene TRBV5-6 combines with J gene TRBJ2-7; the match to TRBD2 covers 7 bases. Per germline, CDR1 SGHDT and CDR2 YYEEEE. The CDR3 spans 16 residues. Trimming removed 0 bases from V and 2 bases from J; junction bases left unmatched: 8. CDR3 in DNA: TGTGCCAGCAGCTTGGGGGTAGCGGGTTCAACCTACGAGCAGTACTTC. Amino acid sequence: CASSLGVAGSTYEQYF.